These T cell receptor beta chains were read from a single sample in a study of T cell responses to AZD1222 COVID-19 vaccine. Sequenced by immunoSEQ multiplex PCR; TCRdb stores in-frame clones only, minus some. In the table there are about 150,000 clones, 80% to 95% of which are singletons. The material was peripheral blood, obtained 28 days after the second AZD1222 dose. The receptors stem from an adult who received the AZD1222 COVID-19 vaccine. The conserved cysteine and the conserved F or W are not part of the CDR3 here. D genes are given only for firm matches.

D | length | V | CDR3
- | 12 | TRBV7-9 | ASSPQGHLNIQY
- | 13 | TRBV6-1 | ASSDDGRAYNEQF
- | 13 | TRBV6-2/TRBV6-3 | ASSYGGTVYNEQF
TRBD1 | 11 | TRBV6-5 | ASDRGNTGELF
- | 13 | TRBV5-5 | ASSLVGVMNTEAF
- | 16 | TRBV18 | ASSRSLVAGREGTEAF
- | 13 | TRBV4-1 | ASSQDLRGTQPQH
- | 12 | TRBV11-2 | ASSRDFSNEKLF
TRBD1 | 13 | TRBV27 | ASSFYRDRDTEAF
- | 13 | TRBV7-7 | ASSLGSLGTYEQY
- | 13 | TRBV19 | ASSIVREGNTEAF